This T cell receptor (beta chain) was profiled in a study of blood T cell repertoires in COVID-19. Study-wide background: Collection of acute and convalescent COVID-19 samples took place in the United States, Italy and Spain.

The CDR3 runs to 15 residues. V lost 0 bases to trimming and J lost 3 bases; unmatched junction nucleotides: 2. The germline gives CDR1 MNHNY, CDR2 SVGAGI (reference sequence). Original data processing: Scientists estimated how many nucleated cells there were by amplifying reference gene primers. Profiled with immunoSEQ multiplex PCR; TCRdb holds only in-frame clones, not every one. That table furnishes V, J and clone size, whereas the DNA furnished D and trimming. The sample lists around 270,000 clones, more than 65% occurring once. The Seattle site enrolled patients during active infection and followed them longitudinally.

The genes are TRBV6-6 and TRBJ1-5; TRBD1 agrees at 7 bases. This receptor was taken from a person aged 65 to 85 with COVID-19, enrolled during active disease. Material: peripheral blood. The CDR3 loop is CASSYSGQLNQPQHF. CDR3 sequence (DNA): TGTGCCAGCAGTTACTCGGGACAGCTCAATCAGCCCCAGCATTTT.